These T cell receptor beta chains were read from a single sample in a study of shared clonotypes between healthy human individuals. Repertoires were generated with immunoSEQ multiplex PCR, while TCRdb's copy carries only in-frame clones and drops some. The sample holds around 180,000 clones, over 80% seen once. The sample comprised naive CD4+ T cells sorted from blood. These receptors all come from a woman in her twenties or thirties in good health. CDR3s include the opening cysteine and the closing phenylalanine or tryptophan. The D gene is left open where the match is weak. A row's size may be missing; if present it is once, few, many or a size class.

d_gene: .
j_gene: TRBJ1-1
v_gene: TRBV18
abundance: .
CDR3nt: TGTGCCAGCTCACTCAACGACCGGAACACTGAAGCTTTCTTT
CDR3aa: CASSLNDRNTEAFF

d_gene: .
j_gene: TRBJ1-5
v_gene: TRBV11-3
abundance: .
CDR3nt: TGTGCCAGCAGCGGCCCGGGAGGGGCAAGCAATCAGCCCCAGCATTTT
CDR3aa: CASSGPGGASNQPQHF

d_gene: .
j_gene: TRBJ1-4
v_gene: TRBV4-1
abundance: .
CDR3nt: TGCGCCAGCAGCCAGGGGCGGGAAAGTAATGAAAAACTGTTTTTT
CDR3aa: CASSQGRESNEKLFF

d_gene: .
j_gene: TRBJ2-5
v_gene: TRBV2
abundance: once
CDR3nt: TGTGCCAGCAGTGAAGCTGGACGGCAAGAGACCCAGTACTTC
CDR3aa: CASSEAGRQETQYF

d_gene: .
j_gene: TRBJ2-7
v_gene: TRBV20-1
abundance: .
CDR3nt: TGCAGTGCAGGTAGGCAGGAGCAGTACTTC
CDR3aa: CSAGRQEQYF

d_gene: TRBD2
j_gene: TRBJ2-3
v_gene: TRBV11-2
abundance: once
CDR3nt: TGTGCCAGCAGATATGGACTTAGCGGGGCTACCACAGATACGCAGTATTTT
CDR3aa: CASRYGLSGATTDTQYF

d_gene: .
j_gene: TRBJ1-1
v_gene: TRBV6-5
abundance: .
CDR3nt: TGTGCCAGCAGTTACTCGTCGGCAGGGGCGGAAGCTTTCTTT
CDR3aa: CASSYSSAGAEAFF

d_gene: .
j_gene: TRBJ2-7
v_gene: TRBV5-1
abundance: .
CDR3nt: TGCGCCAGCAGCTTGCTACGGGGTTCTGGCGAGCAGTACTTC
CDR3aa: CASSLLRGSGEQYF

d_gene: TRBD1
j_gene: TRBJ1-2
v_gene: TRBV27
abundance: .
CDR3nt: TGTGCCAGCAGAAAAGGACAGGGTGATGGCTACACCTTC
CDR3aa: CASRKGQGDGYTF

d_gene: .
j_gene: TRBJ1-5
v_gene: TRBV6-6
abundance: few
CDR3nt: TGTGCCAGCAGTTACCTCGGGAGGGATCAGCCCCAGCATTTT
CDR3aa: CASSYLGRDQPQHF

d_gene: .
j_gene: TRBJ1-5
v_gene: TRBV27
abundance: .
CDR3nt: TGTGCCAGCAGTTTACGGGCCTACCTTTTACCCAATCAGCCCCAGCATTTT
CDR3aa: CASSLRAYLLPNQPQHF

d_gene: .
j_gene: TRBJ2-7
v_gene: TRBV15
abundance: .
CDR3nt: TGTGCCACCAGCCAGGGGGGCAGGCCCCCCTACGAGCAGTACTTC
CDR3aa: CATSQGGRPPYEQYF

d_gene: TRBD2
j_gene: TRBJ2-3
v_gene: TRBV19
abundance: .
CDR3nt: TGTGCCAGTAGTACACTAGCGGGAGATTGGAATACGCAGTATTTT
CDR3aa: CASSTLAGDWNTQYF

d_gene: .
j_gene: TRBJ1-1
v_gene: TRBV2
abundance: .
CDR3nt: TGTGCCAGCAGTGTTGGGGGAGGGACTGAAGCTTTCTTT
CDR3aa: CASSVGGGTEAFF

d_gene: .
j_gene: TRBJ1-3
v_gene: TRBV11-2
abundance: .
CDR3nt: TGTGCCAGCAGCTTAGTTGCAGGCTCTGGAAACACCATATATTTT
CDR3aa: CASSLVAGSGNTIYF

d_gene: .
j_gene: TRBJ1-1
v_gene: TRBV14
abundance: .
CDR3nt: TGTGCCAGCAGTGCGACGGCGGGAGGTACTGAAGCTTTCTTT
CDR3aa: CASSATAGGTEAFF

d_gene: TRBD1
j_gene: TRBJ2-7
v_gene: TRBV14
abundance: .
CDR3nt: TGTGCCAGCAGCCAAGTATGGACAGGGCCCTACGAGCAGTACTTC
CDR3aa: CASSQVWTGPYEQYF

d_gene: TRBD1
j_gene: TRBJ2-7
v_gene: TRBV6-1
abundance: .
CDR3nt: TGTGCCAGCAGGAGACAGGGAAAAAACTACGAGCAGTACTTC
CDR3aa: CASRRQGKNYEQYF

d_gene: TRBD2
j_gene: TRBJ2-3
v_gene: TRBV5-6
abundance: .
CDR3nt: TGTGCCAGCAGCTCCCTAGCGGGAGTGTATACGCAGTATTTT
CDR3aa: CASSSLAGVYTQYF

d_gene: TRBD1
j_gene: TRBJ2-7
v_gene: TRBV5-1
abundance: .
CDR3nt: TGCGCCAGCAGCGCGGCCCCGGGACAGGGTCCCTACGAGCAGTACTTC
CDR3aa: CASSAAPGQGPYEQYF

d_gene: .
j_gene: TRBJ2-2
v_gene: TRBV21-1
abundance: .
CDR3nt: TGTGCCAGCAGCGAAGGGACTAGCGGGATCGGCACCGGGGAGCTGTTTTTT
CDR3aa: CASSEGTSGIGTGELFF

d_gene: TRBD1
j_gene: TRBJ1-5
v_gene: TRBV18
abundance: once
CDR3nt: TGTGCCAGCTCACCATACCCAGGGGGCTCCTGGGGGCCTACCGAGCATAGCAATCAGCCCCAGCATTTT
CDR3aa: CASSPYPGGSWGPTEHSNQPQHF

d_gene: .
j_gene: TRBJ1-4
v_gene: TRBV19
abundance: .
CDR3nt: TGTGCCAGTAGTTCGGGCCTCGGCTGGGTTTTT
CDR3aa: CASSSGLGWVF

d_gene: .
j_gene: TRBJ2-7
v_gene: TRBV5-1
abundance: .
CDR3nt: TGCGCCAGCAGCCGACGACTAGACTTTAGTTACGAGCAGTACTTC
CDR3aa: CASSRRLDFSYEQYF

d_gene: .
j_gene: TRBJ1-2
v_gene: TRBV5-1
abundance: .
CDR3nt: TGCGCCAGCAGCTCGAACCCGGGAGCTCTTGGGTATGGCTACACCTTC
CDR3aa: CASSSNPGALGYGYTF

d_gene: TRBD2
j_gene: TRBJ2-1
v_gene: TRBV6-6
abundance: once
CDR3nt: TGTGCCAGCACCCGGGGGGGCTTGGGTGAGCAGTTCTTC
CDR3aa: CASTRGGLGEQFF

d_gene: .
j_gene: TRBJ2-7
v_gene: TRBV5-8
abundance: .
CDR3nt: TGTGCCAGCAGCTTTTTCAGGGCCGAGCAGTACTTC
CDR3aa: CASSFFRAEQYF

d_gene: TRBD2
j_gene: TRBJ2-1
v_gene: TRBV6-1
abundance: .
CDR3nt: TGTGCCTCCCAAATAGCGGGGTTTGGCAATGAGCAGTTCTTC
CDR3aa: CASQIAGFGNEQFF

d_gene: TRBD2
j_gene: TRBJ2-2
v_gene: TRBV15
abundance: .
CDR3nt: TGTGCCACCAGCAGAGATATAGGACTAGCGGGAGGTGGGGAGCTGTTTTTT
CDR3aa: CATSRDIGLAGGGELFF

d_gene: TRBD2
j_gene: TRBJ2-5
v_gene: TRBV4-1
abundance: .
CDR3nt: TGCGCCAGCAGCCAACAAACAAGGGGACTAGCGGGAGTAGAGGAGACCCAGTACTTC
CDR3aa: CASSQQTRGLAGVEETQYF

d_gene: .
j_gene: TRBJ1-6
v_gene: TRBV4-1
abundance: .
CDR3nt: TGCGCCAGCAGCCAAGGGCACAGGGCTAATTCACCCCTCCACTTT
CDR3aa: CASSQGHRANSPLHF

d_gene: .
j_gene: TRBJ2-7
v_gene: TRBV13
abundance: .
CDR3nt: TGTGCCAGCAGCTTGCGGGGTGACCTGCACGAGCAGTACTTC
CDR3aa: CASSLRGDLHEQYF

d_gene: .
j_gene: TRBJ2-2
v_gene: TRBV7-9
abundance: .
CDR3nt: TGTGCCAGCAGCTTCTACACAGTGGGACTTTCCGGGGAGCTGTTTTTT
CDR3aa: CASSFYTVGLSGELFF

d_gene: .
j_gene: TRBJ2-7
v_gene: TRBV7-2
abundance: .
CDR3nt: TGTGCCAGCAGCTCCACCGGGACGGTCTCCTACGAGCAGTACTTC
CDR3aa: CASSSTGTVSYEQYF

d_gene: .
j_gene: TRBJ2-2
v_gene: TRBV18
abundance: .
CDR3nt: TGTGCCAGCTCACCACCCTGGACGGCTAACACCGGGGAGCTGTTTTTT
CDR3aa: CASSPPWTANTGELFF

d_gene: .
j_gene: TRBJ1-5
v_gene: TRBV6-5
abundance: .
CDR3nt: TGTGCCAGCAGCCGGATACGCAATCAGCCCCAGCATTTT
CDR3aa: CASSRIRNQPQHF

d_gene: .
j_gene: TRBJ1-1
v_gene: TRBV15
abundance: .
CDR3nt: TGTGCCACCAGCAGAGTATTCGGGTGGAACACTGAAGCTTTCTTT
CDR3aa: CATSRVFGWNTEAFF

d_gene: TRBD1
j_gene: TRBJ1-1
v_gene: TRBV7-9
abundance: .
CDR3nt: TGTGCCAGCAGCTGGCGGGACAGGGAGAACACTGAAGCTTTCTTT
CDR3aa: CASSWRDRENTEAFF

d_gene: .
j_gene: TRBJ2-7
v_gene: TRBV7-9
abundance: .
CDR3nt: TGTGCCAGCAGCTTATTTATGGTAGCGGAGGTCTCCTACGAGCAGTACTTC
CDR3aa: CASSLFMVAEVSYEQYF

d_gene: TRBD1
j_gene: TRBJ1-4
v_gene: TRBV4-1
abundance: .
CDR3nt: TGCGCCAGCAGCCAAGCCCGGACAGGGGAAAAACTGTTTTTT
CDR3aa: CASSQARTGEKLFF

d_gene: .
j_gene: TRBJ1-5
v_gene: TRBV4-1
abundance: .
CDR3nt: TGCGCCAGCAGCCCCCTGACAGGTCCCACCCAGGCCCAGCATTTT
CDR3aa: CASSPLTGPTQAQHF

d_gene: TRBD1
j_gene: TRBJ2-7
v_gene: TRBV2
abundance: .
CDR3nt: TGTGCCAGCTATTTCGGGACAGGAGGTTACGAGCAGTACTTC
CDR3aa: CASYFGTGGYEQYF

d_gene: .
j_gene: TRBJ2-2
v_gene: TRBV5-1
abundance: .
CDR3nt: TGCGCCAGCAGAGCAACAGGAGCGAACACCGGGGAGCTGTTTTTT
CDR3aa: CASRATGANTGELFF

d_gene: .
j_gene: TRBJ2-7
v_gene: TRBV20-1
abundance: once
CDR3nt: TGCAGTGCTAGAAGGCACGAGCAGTACTTC
CDR3aa: CSARRHEQYF

d_gene: TRBD2
j_gene: TRBJ2-7
v_gene: TRBV5-1
abundance: .
CDR3nt: TGCGCCAGCAGCTTGGTGGTAGCGGGCAGTCCTTCCTACGAGCAGTACTTC
CDR3aa: CASSLVVAGSPSYEQYF

d_gene: .
j_gene: TRBJ2-6
v_gene: TRBV9
abundance: .
CDR3nt: TGTGCCAGCAGCGTAGCTGACCAGGGTGGTGGGGCCAACGTCCTGACTTTC
CDR3aa: CASSVADQGGGANVLTF

d_gene: .
j_gene: TRBJ2-3
v_gene: TRBV5-5
abundance: .
CDR3nt: TGTGCCAGCAGCTTGGGAGCAGGCACAGATACGCAGTATTTT
CDR3aa: CASSLGAGTDTQYF

d_gene: .
j_gene: TRBJ1-1
v_gene: TRBV27
abundance: .
CDR3nt: .
CDR3aa: CASSFRARGRVAFF

d_gene: TRBD2
j_gene: TRBJ2-1
v_gene: TRBV27
abundance: .
CDR3nt: TGTGCCAGCACGCTAAGAGGACTAGCAGTAAATGAGCAGTTCTTC
CDR3aa: CASTLRGLAVNEQFF

d_gene: TRBD1
j_gene: TRBJ2-5
v_gene: TRBV6-5
abundance: .
CDR3nt: TGTGCCAGCAGTTGGCACAGGGGGTCCCAAGAGACCCAGTACTTC
CDR3aa: CASSWHRGSQETQYF

d_gene: .
j_gene: TRBJ2-7
v_gene: TRBV7-9
abundance: .
CDR3nt: TGTGCCAGCAGCCAGGGAAGTCTCAAAAGGATCCATTACGAGCAGTACTTC
CDR3aa: CASSQGSLKRIHYEQYF